A single sample is the source of the 22 T cell receptor beta chains below, sequenced in a study of cytomegalovirus exposure and HLA in healthy donors. PCR employed 60 Vbeta and 13 Jbeta primers. Clones were read by immunoSEQ multiplex PCR, and TCRdb kept only the in-frame ones, dropping some. The data show a few hundred thousand clones, around 83% seen once. Sequencing was done on a sample of PBMCs. The origin of the receptors is a girl aged 10 to 17 in good health and CMV-seronegative.

The chain carries TRBV6-1 and TRBJ1-2; D call uncertain. The CDR3 runs to 13 residues. Per germline, CDR1 MNHNS and CDR2 SASEGT. The ends were cut back, 3 bases at V and 5 bases at J, with 10 bases in the middle. The chain's CDR3 is CASSDRREYGYTF. In nucleotides, the CDR3 is TGTGCCAGCAGTGACCGTCGGGAATATGGCTACACCTTC.

Notes on this clone: The same CDR3 also results from other DNA sequences found in this sample. V is TRBV9 and J is TRBJ1-5; D might be TRBD1 (5 bases). Germline CDR1 and CDR2: SGDLS and YYNGEE. This CDR3 has 16 amino acids. Trimming removed 0 bases at V and 4 bases at J, with 14 bases between. The CDR3 DNA reads TGTGCCAGCAGCGTAGGATGGGATAGGGGAAATCAGCCCCAGCATTTT. Encoded protein: CASSVGWDRGNQPQHF.

The sample holds one count of this clone. This chain joins TRBV4-2 and TRBJ2-3, with 7 bases matching TRBD2. V lost 1 base to trimming and J lost 2 bases; unmatched junction nucleotides: 3. The CDR3 loop spans 15 amino acids. Germline CDR1 and CDR2: LGHNA and YNFKEQ. The CDR3 spells CASSQGERDTDTQYF. The DNA for the CDR3 is TGTGCCAGCAGCCAAGGGGAGCGGGACACAGATACGCAGTATTTT.

The V gene is TRBV11-1, the J gene TRBJ2-5, with TRBD2 identical over 12 bases. The ends lost 4 bases at V and 3 bases at J; junction bases unmatched: 3. The CDR3 extends over 15 amino acids. CDR1 SGHAT and CDR2 FQDESV come from the germline V gene (reference sequence). This CDR3 reads CASSSWTSGEETQYF. The CDR3 DNA is TGTGCCAGCAGCTCTTGGACTAGCGGGGAAGAGACCCAGTACTTC.

V is TRBV7-2 and J is TRBJ2-1; the match to TRBD2 covers 10 bases. This CDR3 has 15 residues. V dropped 5 bases and J dropped 7; count of bases not matched to a gene: 8. Germline CDR1 SGHTA, CDR2 FQGNSA. The CDR3 nucleotides are TGTGCCAGCAGCCCCTGGACTAGCGGCGGGAATGAGCAGTTCTTC. This gives the protein CASSPWTSGGNEQFF. Full variable domain (outside the CDR3, taken from reference TRBV7-2 and TRBJ2-1): GAGVSQSPSNKVTEKGKDVELRCDPISGHTALYWYRQSLGQGLEFLIYFQGNSAPDKSGLPSDRFSAERTGGSVSTLTIQRTQQEDSAVYLCASSPWTSGGNEQFFGPGTRLTVL.

The chain uses TRBV28 and TRBJ2-5; 8 nucleotides line up with TRBD2. CDR3 size: 13 residues. The J segment lost 5 bases and the V segment lost 6 bases, leaving 5 bases of the junction unmatched. Germline V gene sequence: CDR1 MDHEN, CDR2 SYDVKM. CDR3 in amino acids: CASRPGGPETQYF. The CDR3 DNA sequence: TGTGCCAGCAGGCCGGGAGGGCCGGAGACCCAGTACTTC.

The chain employs TRBV28 and TRBJ2-7, with 7 bases identical to TRBD1. After removal of 6 bases from V and 0 bases from J, the junction contained 5 bases not matched to a gene. The CDR3 length is 14 residues. Germline-derived CDR1 and CDR2 are MDHEN and SYDVKM. CDR3 DNA: TGTGCCAGCAGGCTAAGACAGGGCTCCTACGAGCAGTACTTC. The encoded protein is CASRLRQGSYEQYF.

This chain links TRBV28 with TRBJ1-1; possible D gene TRBD1, 5 bases. CDR1 is MDHEN and CDR2 is SYDVKM in the germline V gene. CDR3 length: 20 residues. Trimming cost V 7 bases and J 1 base, with 31 bases left between them. CDR3 nucleotide sequence: TGTGCCAGCAACCCAACTGGGGGGTTCGGCGAGGGCCGAGCGAACACTGAAGCTTTCTTT. Protein product: CASNPTGGFGEGRANTEAFF.

The V call is TRBV28, the J call TRBJ2-7; TRBD1 matches at 7 bases. Germline CDR1 and CDR2: MDHEN and SYDVKM. With 5 bases clipped from V and 3 bases from J, the junction kept 7 bases outside the gene matches. The CDR3 has 14 amino acids. The CDR3 DNA reads TGTGCCAGCAGTCGGACAGGACGTGGCTACGAGCAGTACTTC. It codes for CASSRTGRGYEQYF.

J is TRBJ1-2 and V is TRBV10-3, with D maybe TRBD1 (6 bases). V dropped 0 bases and J dropped 0 bases, with 8 bases sitting between them. CDR1 is ENHRY and CDR2 is SYGVKD in the germline V gene. CDR3 length equals 15 residues. The CDR3 DNA sequence: TGTGCCATCAGTGAGTCCGGACAGCCTAACTATGGCTACACCTTC. Its translation is CAISESGQPNYGYTF.

The sample holds a few counts of this clone. The chain has TRBV6-5 and TRBJ2-4; 7 bases are shared with TRBD1. V shed 5 bases, J shed 16 bases, and the junction held 17 bases outside the gene matches. CDR1 is MNHEY and CDR2 is SVGAGI in the germline V gene. The CDR3 spans 14 residues. The CDR3 loop reads CASSARGQPLKRYF. The CDR3 region has the DNA TGTGCCAGCAGTGCAAGGGGACAGCCCCTCAAAAGATACTTC.

The chain carries TRBV6-5 and TRBJ1-1, with 7 nucleotides matching TRBD1. V trimming: 4 bases; J trimming: 4 bases; junction bases outside the gene matches: 3. The CDR3 covers 13 residues. In germline, CDR1 is MNHEY, CDR2 SVGAGI. The CDR3 here is CASSFRGITEAFF. The CDR3 DNA is TGTGCCAGCAGTTTCAGGGGGATCACTGAAGCTTTCTTT.

The rearrangement joins TRBV4-1 to TRBJ2-6; 9 nucleotides match TRBD2. CDR1 and CDR2 (germline): MGHRA, YSYEKL. The trim removed 0 bases at V and 2 bases at J, leaving 5 bases unmatched. The CDR3 loop spans 18 amino acids. CDR3 in DNA: TGCGCCAGCAGCCAAGATATGCGGGGGGGAACTGGGGCCAACGTCCTGACTTTC. Its translation: CASSQDMRGGTGANVLTF.

This chain joins TRBV18 and TRBJ1-6; D may be TRBD1 (6 bases). V lost 6 bases to trimming and J lost 3 bases, with 12 bases between them. The length of the CDR3 is 15 residues. Germline CDR1 KGHSH, CDR2 LQKENI. The DNA of the CDR3 is TGTGCCAGCTCCGGTGGGGGCGTCTATAATTCACCCCTCCACTTT. Translating gives CASSGGGVYNSPLHF. Drawing the rest from reference TRBV18 and TRBJ1-6, the complete variable domain is NAGVMQNPRHLVRRRGQEARLRCSPMKGHSHVYWYRQLPEEGLKFMVYLQKENIIDESGMPKERFSAEFPKEGPSILRIQQVVRGDSAAYFCASSGGGVYNSPLHFGNGTRLTVT.

A few counts support this clone. The chain employs TRBV4-1 and TRBJ1-4, with 7 bases lining up with TRBD1. The V gene end was trimmed by 4 bases and the J gene end by 5 bases; junction bases not matched to a gene: 7. The CDR3 runs to 15 residues. CDR1 is MGHRA and CDR2 is YSYEKL in the germline V gene. The CDR3 protein is CASSRREGANEKLFF. The CDR3 DNA reads as TGCGCCAGCAGCCGACGGGAGGGGGCAAATGAAAAACTGTTTTTT.

The chain carries TRBV19 and TRBJ1-1; tentative D call: TRBD1 (6 bases). This CDR3 has 15 residues. CDR1 and CDR2 from the germline V gene are LNHDA and SQIVND (reference sequence). V lost 6 bases and J 6 bases, leaving 20 bases between the germline ends. The CDR3 DNA is TGTGCCAGTAGGAAATTGGATGACAGGTCCGCTGAAGCTTTCTTT. It is translated as CASRKLDDRSAEAFF.

The chain is built from TRBV6-5 and TRBJ1-2; D ambiguous. The CDR3 spans 13 residues. The germline V gene has CDR1 MNHEY and CDR2 SVGAGI. The V and J ends lost 5 bases and 4 bases respectively, with 11 bases between them. The CDR3 DNA follows: TGTGCCAGCAGTCCCGGGATCTCCTATGGCTACACCTTC. Translating gives CASSPGISYGYTF.

The chain recombines TRBV7-2 with TRBJ1-4; 7 nucleotides match TRBD1. The trim removed 8 bases at V and 7 bases at J, leaving 13 bases unmatched. CDR3 size: 15 residues. CDR1 and CDR2 (germline): SGHTA, FQGNSA. The CDR3 region has the DNA TGTGCCAGCGGCCCGAACAGGGGATCATTTGAAAAACTGTTTTTT. It translates to CASGPNRGSFEKLFF.

The V and J genes are TRBV19 and TRBJ1-1; D unclear. Germline V gene sequence: CDR1 LNHDA, CDR2 SQIVND (reference sequence). V was pared by 1 base and J by 2 bases, with 5 bases between. The CDR3 contains 13 residues. The chain's CDR3 is CASSIGGNTEAFF. The DNA of the CDR3 is TGTGCCAGTAGTATAGGAGGCAACACTGAAGCTTTCTTT.

This clone came up a few times. V and J are TRBV5-4 and TRBJ1-4; possibly TRBD1 for D (5 bases). Germline CDR1 is SGHNT and CDR2 is YYREEE (reference sequence). Trimming took 4 bases from V and 8 from J, leaving 18 bases between them. This CDR3 comprises 15 residues. The CDR3 loop reads CASSRGGGYREKLFF. Here the CDR3 DNA reads TGTGCCAGCAGCAGGGGAGGAGGGTATCGAGAAAAACTGTTTTTT.

The rearrangement links TRBV28 to TRBJ2-7; possibly TRBD1 for D (5 bases). The CDR3 length is 13 residues. From germline, CDR1 is MDHEN and CDR2 SYDVKM. V dropped 2 bases and J dropped 4 bases, with 9 bases sitting between them. The CDR3 loop reads CASSLRGLYEQYF. The CDR3, as DNA: TGTGCCAGCAGTTTAAGGGGCCTATACGAGCAGTACTTC.

The gene calls are TRBV4-1 and TRBJ1-2, with TRBD1 matching over 12 bases. Germline lookup yields CDR1 MGHRA and CDR2 YSYEKL. After removal of 2 bases from V and 4 bases from J, the junction contained 11 bases not matched to a gene. This CDR3 is 18 amino acids long. The CDR3 spells CASSQNLGQGAVGYGYTF. The CDR3, as DNA: TGCGCCAGCAGCCAAAACCTGGGACAGGGGGCGGTAGGCTATGGCTACACCTTC.